The clone carrying this TCR beta chain came up a few times. Its specificity is not known. A second about 7 to 12 cycle PCR used barcoded and J-beta primers. TCRdb ran MiXCR on the 5' RACE reads and lists one entry per CDR3 protein. Of 1.5 million to 2 million distinct CDR3 sequences in the sample, around 40% were seen once. The data stem from a study of blood T cells in healthy people across ages. Study results and limitations: Diversity of TCR beta correlated strongly with naive T cell percentage.

V lost 2 bases, J lost 3 bases, and 4 bases lay in between. Per germline, CDR1 SGHTA and CDR2 FQGNSA. CDR3 size: 13 residues. The rearrangement uses TRBV7-2 and TRBJ2-2; D call uncertain. The TCR comes from a human donor in good health. The material sequenced was blood. CDR3 coding DNA: TGTGCCAGCAGCTTAAGTCACACCGGGGAGCTGTTTTTT. Translating it yields CASSLSHTGELFF.